This T cell receptor (beta chain) was recovered during a study of shared T cell receptors in the human thymus. The germline gives CDR1 MGHRA, CDR2 YSYEKL. This CDR3 is built from 16 residues. Trimming cost V 0 bases and J 6 bases; bases outside gene matches: 5. This clone was seen a few times. Sequencing used immunoSEQ multiplex PCR; TCRdb keeps in-frame clones, though not all of them. The table includes approximately 730,000 clones, roughly 88% detected once. The same sample was also used in a study of human thymus T cells. That source adds: From resections taken during corrective heart surgery, the thymus tissue was obtained.

The sequencing sample was made of thymocytes. This clonotype originated in a girl in the first two years of life with a congenital heart defect. This sequence joins TRBV4-1 and TRBJ1-4; 9 nucleotides align to TRBD1. The CDR3 bases are TGCGCCAGCAGCCAAGATGGGAGACAGGGGGATGAAAAACTGTTTTTT. It codes for CASSQDGRQGDEKLFF.